This TCR beta chain was found in a study of T cells after yellow fever vaccination. Study-wide points: Weaker in magnitude, the secondary response showed a faster peak on day 5 versus 15.

V lost 4 bases and J lost 7; bases outside the gene matches: 8. From germline, CDR1 is DFQATT and CDR2 SNEGSKA (reference sequence). The CDR3 extends over 13 amino acids. 5'RACE template switching produced TCR cDNA carrying a universal primer site and UMIs. TCRdb itself ran the 5' RACE reads through MiXCR, one entry per CDR3 protein. Of more than 95,000 distinct CDR3 sequences listed, 6.5% to 8% were seen once; the top ten hold roughly 2.6%. The sample holds many counts of this clonotype. Its antigen is as yet unknown. The specimen comprised CD4+ T cells sorted from PBMCs, sampled 10 days after the first yellow fever vaccination. This receptor was identified in a man between 18 and 29 years old who received the YFV17D yellow fever vaccine. The chain links TRBV20-1 to TRBJ1-1; 8 positions agree with TRBD1. Here the CDR3 DNA reads TGCAGTGCTACTAGGGACAGGATCGTTGAAGCTTTCTTT. It is translated as CSATRDRIVEAFF.